These T cell receptor beta chains were read from a single sample in a study of T cells in localized non-small cell lung cancer. Only in-frame clones appear in the TCRdb table, and some are missing; sequencing was by immunoSEQ multiplex PCR. The repertoire holds around 36,000 clones, 65% to 90% seen once, with around 7.8% in the top ten. Sequencing used peripheral blood mononuclear cells, obtained before any cancer treatment. All receptors come from a male donor older than 55 with stage II lung adenocarcinoma. Each CDR3 is given with its conserved first and last residue. A D gene is named only where the DNA matches it firmly. Size is stated for part of the rows, as once, few or many counts, or as a class when the clone is expanded.

clone size | J gene | D gene | V gene | CDR3 DNA | CDR3 protein
- | TRBJ2-5 | TRBD2 | TRBV10-3 | TGTGCCATCAGTGAGGAGGCTAGCGGGAGGGCAGAGACCCAGTACTTC | CAISEEASGRAETQYF
- | TRBJ1-1 | - | TRBV19 | TGTGCCAGTACGGGACAAAGGAACACTGAAGCTTTCTTT | CASTGQRNTEAFF
once | TRBJ1-2 | TRBD1 | TRBV6-5 | TGTGCCAGCAGCAAAACAGGGGATGGCTACACCTTC | CASSKTGDGYTF
- | TRBJ2-1 | - | TRBV20-1 | TGCAGTGCTAGTCAGCGCTATGAGCAGTTCTTC | CSASQRYEQFF
- | TRBJ2-5 | - | TRBV18 | TGTGCCAGCTCACTAAAGAAAGAGACCCAGTACTTC | CASSLKKETQYF
- | TRBJ2-2 | - | TRBV21-1 | TGTGCCAGCAGCAATATTGAGCTGTTTTTT | CASSNIELFF
few | TRBJ1-1 | - | TRBV29-1 | TGCAGCTTGGCGAAGAGCGACACTGAAGCTTTCTTT | CSLAKSDTEAFF
- | TRBJ2-3 | - | TRBV27 | TGTGCCAGCACCGTCCGGGGCACAGATACGCAGTATTTT | CASTVRGTDTQYF
- | TRBJ2-1 | - | TRBV11-2 | TGTGCCAGCAGCTCCAGGACTGGCGATGAGCAGTTCTTC | CASSSRTGDEQFF
- | TRBJ1-3 | - | TRBV7-2 | TGTGCCAGCAGCTTTCAGGGCCTCTCTGGAAACACCATATATTTT | CASSFQGLSGNTIYF
few | TRBJ1-4 | TRBD1 | TRBV28 | TGTGCCAGCAGAACACAGGGGGCGACTAATGAAAAACTGTTTTTT | CASRTQGATNEKLFF
- | TRBJ2-2 | TRBD2 | TRBV11-1 | TGTGCCAGCAGCTTAAGGACTAGCGGGAGGATCGGGGAGCTGTTTTTT | CASSLRTSGRIGELFF
once | TRBJ1-1 | - | TRBV29-1 | TGCAGCGTTGGGGTACATACCATGAACACTGAAGCTTTCTTT | CSVGVHTMNTEAFF
- | TRBJ2-7 | TRBD1 | TRBV6-6 | TGTGCCAGCAGTTCGGGACAGGGTATCTACGAGCAGTACTTC | CASSSGQGIYEQYF
- | TRBJ2-1 | TRBD2 | TRBV19 | TGTGCCAGTAGTGGGGCGAGGACTAGCGGGAGGGACAATGAGCAGTTCTTC | CASSGARTSGRDNEQFF
once | TRBJ1-1 | - | TRBV14 | TGTGCCAGCAGCCGACAGTCGAACACTGAAGCTTTCTTT | CASSRQSNTEAFF
- | TRBJ1-2 | - | TRBV4-3 | TGCGCCAGCAGCCAAGACGTAACTCACTATGGCTACACCTTC | CASSQDVTHYGYTF
- | TRBJ1-5 | - | TRBV10-3 | TGTGCCGCGGGGGGCATGGACGTCAATCAGCCCCAGCATTTT | CAAGGMDVNQPQHF
- | TRBJ2-2 | TRBD1 | TRBV9 | TGTGCCAGCAGCCGTGACAGGGGAGGCACCGGGGAGCTGTTTTTT | CASSRDRGGTGELFF
- | TRBJ1-5 | - | TRBV19 | TGTGCCAGTAGAACAGGCCAAACCCTCAATCAGCCCCAGCATTTT | CASRTGQTLNQPQHF
- | TRBJ1-1 | - | TRBV30 | TGTGCCTGGAGTCTTTCGGGGAGTAGGGTCACTGAAGCTTTCTTT | CAWSLSGSRVTEAFF
- | TRBJ2-1 | TRBD1 | TRBV15 | TGTGCCACCAGCAGAGGGGACAGCTCCTACAATGAGCAGTTCTTC | CATSRGDSSYNEQFF
- | TRBJ1-1 | - | TRBV4-3 | TGCGCCAGCAGCCAAGTCGAAGGGGGGAGAGCTGAAGCTTTCTTT | CASSQVEGGRAEAFF
- | TRBJ2-1 | - | TRBV27 | TGTGCCAGCAGGGACGCACTCAAACCGGGGGCGGAAGGGTTTGACAATGAGCAGTTCTTC | CASRDALKPGAEGFDNEQFF
- | TRBJ1-2 | - | TRBV28 | TGTGCCAGCAGTTCGCCTCCGGACTATGGCTACACCTTC | CASSSPPDYGYTF
once | TRBJ1-3 | - | TRBV30 | TGTGCCTGGACCCGGACAGTCTCTGGAAACACCATATATTTT | CAWTRTVSGNTIYF
- | TRBJ1-2 | - | TRBV29-1 | TGCAGCGTTGAGGAGACAGGATCCTTC | CSVEETGSF
- | TRBJ2-3 | - | TRBV28 | TGTGCCAGCAGGTTCGCTGGGGGAGAAGTTAAGCAGTATTTT | CASRFAGGEVKQYF
- | TRBJ2-3 | - | TRBV7-9 | TGTGCCAGCAGAGTGAGGAACCCAGATACGCAGTATTTT | CASRVRNPDTQYF
- | TRBJ1-1 | TRBD1 | TRBV19 | TGTGCCAGCGAGGATCAGGGACAGCACACTGAAGCTTTCTTT | CASEDQGQHTEAFF
- | TRBJ1-3 | TRBD1 | TRBV7-8 | TGTGCCAGCAGCTTGGGACAGGGTCCCATAATCTCTGGAAACACCATATATTTT | CASSLGQGPIISGNTIYF
- | TRBJ2-3 | - | TRBV6-4 | TGTGCCAGCAGTGACCAGGCGGAGGGAGGCACAGATACGCAGTATTTT | CASSDQAEGGTDTQYF
- | TRBJ2-5 | TRBD1 | TRBV7-2 | TGTGCCAGCCTCGCTTCCGGGACAGGGCAAGAGACCCAGTACTTC | CASLASGTGQETQYF
few | TRBJ1-3 | - | TRBV28 | TGTGCCAGCAGTTTCCTGTCCGGAAACACCATATATTTT | CASSFLSGNTIYF
- | TRBJ1-1 | - | TRBV7-2 | TGTGCCAGCAGCTCTGGACAGAACACTGAAGCTTTCTTT | CASSSGQNTEAFF
- | TRBJ2-7 | - | TRBV5-1 | TGCGCCAGCAGCTTGGACACCTACGAGCAGTACTTC | CASSLDTYEQYF
- | TRBJ1-2 | - | TRBV19 | TGTGCCATCGGGTACCACCGGGACGCACGGTATGGCTACACCTTC | CAIGYHRDARYGYTF
few | TRBJ1-2 | - | TRBV15 | TGTGCCACCAGCAGAGATCTGTTGTTGGGGAACTATGGCTACACCTTC | CATSRDLLLGNYGYTF
- | TRBJ1-1 | TRBD1 | TRBV29-1 | TGCAGCGTTCCTGGACAGGGAAGGGCTTTCTTT | CSVPGQGRAFF
- | TRBJ2-2 | - | TRBV7-9 | TGTGCCAGCAGCTTAGCAGGGATCACCGGGGAGCTGTTTTTT | CASSLAGITGELFF
- | TRBJ2-2 | - | TRBV7-2 | TGTGCCAGCAGGAAAGGGGAACTTTCCGGGGAGCTGTTTTTT | CASRKGELSGELFF
- | TRBJ1-3 | - | TRBV2 | TGTGCCAGCAGTGACGTCCCTAATTCCTCTGGAAACACCATATATTTT | CASSDVPNSSGNTIYF
- | TRBJ2-1 | - | TRBV28 | TGTGCCAGCAGTTTCGTGGATAGATTGGATGAGCAGTTCTTC | CASSFVDRLDEQFF
- | TRBJ1-2 | - | TRBV29-1 | TGCAGCGTTGGGGAGGAGAATGGCTACACCTTC | CSVGEENGYTF
- | TRBJ2-5 | TRBD1 | TRBV29-1 | TGCAGCGTTGAAGAGCGGCAGGGGGCACAAGAGACCCAGTACTTC | CSVEERQGAQETQYF
- | TRBJ1-3 | TRBD1 | TRBV10-3 | TGTGCCATCAGTGAGGGAGACAGGGTGGAAGGAAACACCATATATTTT | CAISEGDRVEGNTIYF
once | TRBJ2-1 | - | TRBV25-1 | TGTGCCAGCAGTGGCGCGGGCACAACCTCCAATGAGCAGTTCTTC | CASSGAGTTSNEQFF
- | TRBJ2-1 | TRBD1 | TRBV6-5 | TGTGCCAGCAGTCCCCCAGGGGGCGCTTACAATGAGCAGTTCTTC | CASSPPGGAYNEQFF
- | TRBJ2-2 | TRBD2 | TRBV18 | TGTGCCAGCTCACCAACTAGCGGGAGGAACACCGGGGAGCTGTTTTTT | CASSPTSGRNTGELFF
few | TRBJ1-2 | TRBD1 | TRBV6-4 | TGTGCCAGCAGTGGATCAGGGGGGAACGGCTACACCTTC | CASSGSGGNGYTF